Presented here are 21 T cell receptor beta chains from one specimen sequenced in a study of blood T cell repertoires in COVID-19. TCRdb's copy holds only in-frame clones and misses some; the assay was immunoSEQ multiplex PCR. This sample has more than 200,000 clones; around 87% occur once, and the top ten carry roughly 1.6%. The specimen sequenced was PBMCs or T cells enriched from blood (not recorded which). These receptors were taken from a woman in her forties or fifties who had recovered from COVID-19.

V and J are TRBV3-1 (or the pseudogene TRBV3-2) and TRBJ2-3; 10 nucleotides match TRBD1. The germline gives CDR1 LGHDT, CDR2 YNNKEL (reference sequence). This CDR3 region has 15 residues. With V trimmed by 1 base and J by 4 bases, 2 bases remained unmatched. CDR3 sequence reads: CASSQGGQGSDTQYF. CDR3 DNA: TGTGCCAGCAGCCAAGGGGGACAGGGGTCAGATACGCAGTATTTT.

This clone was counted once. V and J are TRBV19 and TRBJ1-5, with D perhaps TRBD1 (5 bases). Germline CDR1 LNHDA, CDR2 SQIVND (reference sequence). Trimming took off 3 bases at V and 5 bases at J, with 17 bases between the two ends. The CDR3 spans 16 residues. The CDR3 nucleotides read TGTGCCAGTAGTATCGTCTACGCCAGGGTGGATCAGCCCCAGCATTTT. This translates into CASSIVYARVDQPQHF.

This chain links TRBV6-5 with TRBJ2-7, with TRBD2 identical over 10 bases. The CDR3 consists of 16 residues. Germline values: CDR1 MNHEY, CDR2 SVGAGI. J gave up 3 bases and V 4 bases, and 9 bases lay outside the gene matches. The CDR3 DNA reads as TGTGCCAGCAGTTCACCTACTAGCGGGATAGGCTACGAGCAGTACTTC. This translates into CASSSPTSGIGYEQYF.

This CDR3 reads CASSRTGGNEKLFF. For the CDR3, the DNA is TGTGCCAGCAGTAGAACAGGGGGTAATGAAAAACTGTTTTTT. This chain connects TRBV11-2 to TRBJ1-4; 8 bases line up with TRBD1. The CDR3 length is 14 residues. The V gene end was trimmed by 6 bases and the J gene end by 4 bases; junction bases not matched to a gene: 4. Germline lookup yields CDR1 SGHAT and CDR2 FQNNGV.

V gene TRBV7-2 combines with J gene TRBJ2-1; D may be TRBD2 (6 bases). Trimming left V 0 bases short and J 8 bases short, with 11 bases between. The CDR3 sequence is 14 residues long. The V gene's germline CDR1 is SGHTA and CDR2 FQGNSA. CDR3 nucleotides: TGTGCCAGCAGCTTAGCGAGGGCTAGCGATGAGCAGTTCTTC. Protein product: CASSLARASDEQFF. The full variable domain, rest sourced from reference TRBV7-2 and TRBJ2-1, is GAGVSQSPSNKVTEKGKDVELRCDPISGHTALYWYRQSLGQGLEFLIYFQGNSAPDKSGLPSDRFSAERTGGSVSTLTIQRTQQEDSAVYLCASSLARASDEQFFGPGTRLTVL.

CDR3 DNA sequence: TGTGCCAGCAGCCCAATGGACAGGGGCGGTGGTGTGGACGTGACGATAGTGGATTCACCCCTCCACTTT. Translated: CASSPMDRGGGVDVTIVDSPLHF. V usage is TRBV7-8 and J usage is TRBJ1-6, with TRBD1 identical over 9 bases. This CDR3 spans 23 amino acids. The V gene's germline CDR1 is SGHVS and CDR2 FQNEAQ. The V segment lost 5 bases and the J segment 8 bases; nucleotides outside the gene matches: 31. Combining the CDR3 with reference TRBV7-8 and TRBJ1-6 gives the whole variable domain GAGVSQSPRYKVAKRGQDVALRCDPISGHVSLFWYQQALGQGPEFLTYFQNEAQLDKSGLPSDRFFAERPEGSVSTLKIQRTQQEDSAVYLCASSPMDRGGGVDVTIVDSPLHFGNGTRLTVT.

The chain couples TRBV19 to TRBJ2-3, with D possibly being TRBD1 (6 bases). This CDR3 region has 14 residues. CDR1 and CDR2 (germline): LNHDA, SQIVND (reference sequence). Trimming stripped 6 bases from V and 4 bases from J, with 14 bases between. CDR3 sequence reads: CASSQGFAPDTQYF. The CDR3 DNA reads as TGTGCCAGTAGCCAGGGGTTTGCCCCAGATACGCAGTATTTT.

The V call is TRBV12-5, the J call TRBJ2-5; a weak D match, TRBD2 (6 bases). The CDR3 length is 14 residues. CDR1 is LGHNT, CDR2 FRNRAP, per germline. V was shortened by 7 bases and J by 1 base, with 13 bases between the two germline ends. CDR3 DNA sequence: TGTGCTAGTGCCCCTCGGGGACTCCAAGAGACCCAGTACTTC. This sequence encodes CASAPRGLQETQYF.

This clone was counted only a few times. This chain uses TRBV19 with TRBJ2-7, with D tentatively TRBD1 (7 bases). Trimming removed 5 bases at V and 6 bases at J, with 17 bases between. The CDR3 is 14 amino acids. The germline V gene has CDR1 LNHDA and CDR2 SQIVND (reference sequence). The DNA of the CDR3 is TGTGCCAGTAGTTTATCGGAGGGGGCCGGCGAGCAGTACTTC. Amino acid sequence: CASSLSEGAGEQYF.

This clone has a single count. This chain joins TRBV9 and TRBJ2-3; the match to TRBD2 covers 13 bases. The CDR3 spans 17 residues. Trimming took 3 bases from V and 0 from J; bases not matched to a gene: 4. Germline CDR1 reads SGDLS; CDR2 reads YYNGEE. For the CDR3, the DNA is TGTGCCAGCAGCGGGGGACTAGCGGGAATTAGCACAGATACGCAGTATTTT. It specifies CASSGGLAGISTDTQYF.

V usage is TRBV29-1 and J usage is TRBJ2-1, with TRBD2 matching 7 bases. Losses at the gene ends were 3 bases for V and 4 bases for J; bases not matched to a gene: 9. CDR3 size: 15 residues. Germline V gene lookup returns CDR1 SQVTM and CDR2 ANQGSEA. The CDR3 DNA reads TGCAGCGTTGATGGCGGGAGATCCCCTTACAATGAGCAGTTCTTC. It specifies CSVDGGRSPYNEQFF.

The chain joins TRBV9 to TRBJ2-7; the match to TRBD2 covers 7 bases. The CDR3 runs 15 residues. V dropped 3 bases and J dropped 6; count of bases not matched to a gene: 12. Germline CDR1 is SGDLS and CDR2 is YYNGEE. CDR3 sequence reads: CASSDGGTPMAEQYF. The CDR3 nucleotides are TGTGCCAGCAGCGACGGGGGGACTCCTATGGCCGAGCAGTACTTC.

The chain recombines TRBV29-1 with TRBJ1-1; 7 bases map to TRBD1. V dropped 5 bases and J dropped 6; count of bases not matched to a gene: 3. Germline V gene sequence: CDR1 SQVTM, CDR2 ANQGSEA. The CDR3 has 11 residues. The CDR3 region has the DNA TGCAGCGTTAAAGGGACAGCTGAAGCTTTCTTT. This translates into CSVKGTAEAFF.

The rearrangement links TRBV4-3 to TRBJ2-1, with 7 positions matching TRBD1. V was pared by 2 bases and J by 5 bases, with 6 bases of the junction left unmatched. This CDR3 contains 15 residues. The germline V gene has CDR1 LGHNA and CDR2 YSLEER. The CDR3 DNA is TGCGCCAGCAGCCAATCCCCCGGGACAGACAATGAGCAGTTCTTC. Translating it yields CASSQSPGTDNEQFF.

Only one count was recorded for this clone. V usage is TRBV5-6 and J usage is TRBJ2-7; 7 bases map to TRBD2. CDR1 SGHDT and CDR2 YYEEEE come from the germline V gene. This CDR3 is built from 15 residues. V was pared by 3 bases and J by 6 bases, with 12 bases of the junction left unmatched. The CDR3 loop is CASSSHGTKGLEQYF. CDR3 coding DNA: TGTGCCAGCAGCTCACATGGGACTAAGGGCCTCGAGCAGTACTTC.

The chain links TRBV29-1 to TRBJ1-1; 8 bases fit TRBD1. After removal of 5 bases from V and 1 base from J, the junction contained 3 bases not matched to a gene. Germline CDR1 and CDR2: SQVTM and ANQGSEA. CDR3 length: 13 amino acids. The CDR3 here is CSVNQGANTEAFF. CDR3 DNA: TGCAGCGTTAACCAGGGGGCGAACACTGAAGCTTTCTTT.

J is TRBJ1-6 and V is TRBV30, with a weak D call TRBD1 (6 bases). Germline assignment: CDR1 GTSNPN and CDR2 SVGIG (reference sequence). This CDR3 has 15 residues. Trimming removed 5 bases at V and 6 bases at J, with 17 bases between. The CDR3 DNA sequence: TGTGCCTGGGGAGGACAGAGCCTTAGTAATTCACCCCTCCACTTT. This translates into CAWGGQSLSNSPLHF.

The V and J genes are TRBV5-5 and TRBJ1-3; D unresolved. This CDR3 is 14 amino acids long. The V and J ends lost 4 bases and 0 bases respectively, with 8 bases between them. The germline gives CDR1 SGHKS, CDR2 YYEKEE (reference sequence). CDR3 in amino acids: CASSTRSSGNTIYF. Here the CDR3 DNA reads TGTGCCAGCAGCACGAGGAGCTCTGGAAACACCATATATTTT.

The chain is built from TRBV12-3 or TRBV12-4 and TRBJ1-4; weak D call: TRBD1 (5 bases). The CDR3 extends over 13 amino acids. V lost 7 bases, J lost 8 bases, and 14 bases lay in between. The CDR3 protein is CASTKRGGEKLFF. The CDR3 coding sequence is TGTGCCAGCACCAAAAGGGGAGGGGAAAAACTGTTTTTT.

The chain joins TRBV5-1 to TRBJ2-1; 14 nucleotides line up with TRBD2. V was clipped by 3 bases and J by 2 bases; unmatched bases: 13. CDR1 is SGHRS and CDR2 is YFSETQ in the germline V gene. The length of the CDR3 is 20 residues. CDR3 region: CASSSYGTSGSVGAYNEQFF. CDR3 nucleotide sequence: TGCGCCAGCAGCTCATACGGGACTAGCGGGAGTGTTGGGGCCTACAATGAGCAGTTCTTC.

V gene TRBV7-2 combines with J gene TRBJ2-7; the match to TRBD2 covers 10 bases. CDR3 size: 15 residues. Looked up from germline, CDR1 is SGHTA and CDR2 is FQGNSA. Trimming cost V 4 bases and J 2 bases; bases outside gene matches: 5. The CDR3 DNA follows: TGTGCCAGCAGCTACCAAGCGGGAGGGACCTACGAGCAGTACTTC. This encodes CASSYQAGGTYEQYF. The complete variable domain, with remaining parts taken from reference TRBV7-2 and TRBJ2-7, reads GAGVSQSPSNKVTEKGKDVELRCDPISGHTALYWYRQSLGQGLEFLIYFQGNSAPDKSGLPSDRFSAERTGGSVSTLTIQRTQQEDSAVYLCASSYQAGGTYEQYFGPGTRLTVT.